The rows below give T cell receptor beta chains drawn from one sample of a study of shared clonotypes between healthy human individuals. Measured with immunoSEQ multiplex PCR; TCRdb has only the in-frame clones, and not every one. Counted here are approximately 2.1 million clones, over 90% occurring once; the ten biggest clones make up roughly 0.36%. Sequences were obtained from naive CD4+ T cells from PBMCs. Every receptor here comes from a man aged 18 to 35 in good health. Some clones in this sample may be carry-over from other donors' samples. Both conserved end residues are part of each CDR3.

j_gene: TRBJ1-1; v_gene: TRBV5-4; CDR3aa: CASSRGPDRSTEAFF
j_gene: TRBJ2-5; v_gene: TRBV29-1; CDR3aa: CSVEARRTGRQETQYF
j_gene: TRBJ1-4; v_gene: TRBV5-1; CDR3aa: CASRSRSDSSNEKLFF
j_gene: TRBJ2-1; v_gene: TRBV9; CDR3aa: CASSVARGSLSYNEQFF
j_gene: TRBJ2-7; v_gene: TRBV7-3; CDR3aa: CASSFAGGGLEQYF
j_gene: TRBJ2-7; v_gene: TRBV28; CDR3aa: CASISSGRDGFSYEQYF
j_gene: TRBJ2-1; v_gene: TRBV7-2; CDR3aa: CASSPGGLAGVNEQFF
j_gene: TRBJ2-7; v_gene: TRBV28; CDR3aa: CASSSPGTPPRSYEQYF
j_gene: TRBJ2-5; v_gene: TRBV9; CDR3aa: CASSPGGSQETQYF
j_gene: TRBJ1-2; v_gene: TRBV5-6; CDR3aa: CASSLDRGHGYTF
j_gene: TRBJ1-1; v_gene: TRBV6-5; CDR3aa: CASSNPTRQNTEAFF
j_gene: TRBJ2-2; v_gene: TRBV4-1; CDR3aa: CASSQSERRERYTGELFF
j_gene: TRBJ1-2; v_gene: TRBV28; CDR3aa: CASSSYFPGKGGYTF
j_gene: TRBJ2-7; v_gene: TRBV4-1; CDR3aa: CASSQEPGAQQYF
j_gene: TRBJ1-4; v_gene: TRBV4-1; CDR3aa: CASSPGNGQGYEKLFF
j_gene: TRBJ2-2; v_gene: TRBV28; CDR3aa: CASSLRSGRVELFF
j_gene: TRBJ2-1; v_gene: TRBV7-3; CDR3aa: CASSLTGGTPPINEQFF
j_gene: TRBJ2-7; v_gene: TRBV27; CDR3aa: CASRIDRNSYEQYF
j_gene: TRBJ1-4; v_gene: TRBV28; CDR3aa: CASSFGGATNEKLFF
j_gene: TRBJ2-7; v_gene: TRBV28; CDR3aa: CASSKGLEMKAEQYF
j_gene: TRBJ1-1; v_gene: TRBV5-4; CDR3aa: CASSSPSQLNTEAFF
j_gene: TRBJ2-1; v_gene: TRBV5-4; CDR3aa: CASSPVAKDNEQFF
j_gene: TRBJ2-2; v_gene: TRBV2; CDR3aa: CAGRGNTGELFF
j_gene: TRBJ2-7; v_gene: TRBV19; CDR3aa: CASRLTSGRSPYEQYF
j_gene: TRBJ2-5; v_gene: TRBV7-8; CDR3aa: CASSFPGSRPLQETQYF
j_gene: TRBJ1-2; v_gene: TRBV18; CDR3aa: CASSPTDNYGYTF
j_gene: TRBJ2-1; v_gene: TRBV7-2; CDR3aa: CASSSYASGRADNEQFF
j_gene: TRBJ2-7; v_gene: TRBV4-1; CDR3aa: CASSLHGTGSYEQYF
j_gene: TRBJ1-4; v_gene: TRBV19; CDR3aa: CASSTQPATNEKLFF
j_gene: TRBJ1-5; v_gene: TRBV7-2; CDR3aa: CASSSQGGLSNQPQHF
j_gene: TRBJ2-5; v_gene: TRBV28; CDR3aa: CASSLAGTSQETQYF
j_gene: TRBJ2-1; v_gene: TRBV27; CDR3aa: CASTPRGLAGVDYNEQFF
j_gene: TRBJ2-3; v_gene: TRBV19; CDR3aa: CASSPRLAGVSDTQYF
j_gene: TRBJ2-7; v_gene: TRBV5-1; CDR3aa: CASSSDVPSYEQYF
j_gene: TRBJ2-3; v_gene: TRBV19; CDR3aa: CASRGPVGPSADTQYF
j_gene: TRBJ1-3; v_gene: TRBV9; CDR3aa: CASSVAGREPSSGNTIYF